What follows are 18 T cell receptor beta chains derived from one specimen sequenced in a study of Siglec-9 on CD8 T cells in melanoma. The repertoire was sequenced with immunoSEQ multiplex PCR; TCRdb's copy has only in-frame clones and lacks some. The table lists 25,000 to 30,000 clones, more than 80% of them singletons. The sequenced sample consisted of Siglec-9- CD8+ T cells sorted from blood. The receptor source for this set is a human donor in good health.

V is TRBV19 and J is TRBJ1-2, with TRBD1 matching over 7 bases. Germline values: CDR1 LNHDA, CDR2 SQIVND (reference sequence). V gave up 4 bases and J gave up 8 bases; unmatched junction bases: 10. CDR3 size: 14 residues. The CDR3 DNA reads TGTGCCAGTAGTAATGGGGGACAGCTTGACGGCTACACCTTC. This gives the protein CASSNGGQLDGYTF.

The chain carries TRBV4-2 and TRBJ1-2; no definite D call. Germline values: CDR1 LGHNA, CDR2 YNFKEQ. The CDR3 totals 12 residues. V was clipped by 0 bases and J by 12 bases, with 11 bases between them. CDR3 sequence (DNA): TGTGCCAGCAGCCAAGATCTGACCAGCCACACCTTC. Its translation is CASSQDLTSHTF.

The chain has TRBV14 and TRBJ1-4; D is undetermined. CDR3 length equals 13 residues. Looked up from germline, CDR1 is SGHDN and CDR2 is FVKESK. Between the trimmed V and J ends, which lost 1 base and 10 bases, there was a span of 10 bases. The CDR3 here is CASSQAGSRKLFF. The CDR3, as DNA: TGTGCCAGCAGCCAAGCAGGTAGTCGAAAACTGTTTTTT.

The rearrangement uses TRBV27 and TRBJ2-3; 12 nucleotides match TRBD2. Unmatched junction bases numbered 3, after V lost 5 bases and J lost 0 bases. This CDR3 has 16 amino acids. Germline CDR1 MNHEY, CDR2 SMNVEV (reference sequence). This CDR3 reads CASSLLAGGSTDTQYF. CDR3 sequence (DNA): TGTGCCAGCAGTCTCCTAGCGGGGGGGAGCACAGATACGCAGTATTTT.

In its sample, this clone was seen a few times. The chain combines TRBV9 with TRBJ2-7; D not resolved. CDR1 and CDR2 from the germline V gene are SGDLS and YYNGEE. Trimming took off 4 bases at V and 2 bases at J, with 16 bases between the two ends. The CDR3 is 15 amino acids. CDR3 bases: TGTGCCAGCAGCTCCGCCGACCTTCCCCCCTACGAGCAGTACTTC. It specifies CASSSADLPPYEQYF.

This clone was detected once. The rearrangement links TRBV19 to TRBJ2-4; D is perhaps TRBD1 (5 bases). The length of the CDR3 is 15 residues. CDR1 and CDR2 (germline): LNHDA, SQIVND (reference sequence). With 4 bases removed from V and 1 base from J, the gap between germline ends came to 11 bases. The CDR3 loop is CASSTGNRAKNIQYF. CDR3 in DNA: TGTGCCAGTAGTACAGGGAATCGGGCCAAAAACATTCAGTACTTC. Complete variable domain (other parts from reference TRBV19 and TRBJ2-4): DGGITQSPKYLFRKEGQNVTLSCEQNLNHDAMYWYRQDPGQGLRLIYYSQIVNDFQKGDIAEGYSVSREKKESFPLTVTSAQKNPTAFYLCASSTGNRAKNIQYFGAGTRLSVL.

V gene TRBV27 combines with J gene TRBJ1-5, with 7 bases aligning to TRBD1. The V gene end was trimmed by 0 bases and the J gene end by 9 bases; junction bases not matched to a gene: 8. Germline V CDR1 and CDR2: MNHEY, SMNVEV (reference sequence). The length of the CDR3 is 15 residues. The DNA for the CDR3 is TGTGCCAGCAGTTTATCCGGGGACAGCCGCGGGCCCCAGCATTTT. It encodes CASSLSGDSRGPQHF.

The gene calls are TRBV9 and TRBJ1-1; tentatively, D is TRBD1 (5 bases). Trimming took off 0 bases at V and 5 bases at J, with 8 bases between the two ends. CDR1 and CDR2 (germline): SGDLS, YYNGEE. This CDR3 is 13 amino acids long. CDR3 sequence: CASSVVEGTEAFF. The CDR3 coding sequence is TGTGCCAGCAGCGTAGTCGAGGGGACTGAAGCTTTCTTT.

J is TRBJ2-1 and V is TRBV19; D gene uncertain. Germline CDR1 LNHDA, CDR2 SQIVND (reference sequence). CDR3 size: 11 residues. Between the trimmed V and J ends, which lost 5 bases and 7 bases, there was a span of 6 bases. CDR3 amino acids: CASSSPNEQFF. The DNA of the CDR3 is TGTGCCAGTAGTTCACCGAATGAGCAGTTCTTC.

This chain links TRBV5-1 with TRBJ2-3; the D is unclear. The germline CDR1 and CDR2 sequences are SGHRS and YFSETQ. The length of the CDR3 is 13 residues. Deletions cut 0 bases from V and 2 bases from J, with 4 bases between. CDR3 DNA sequence: TGCGCCAGCAGCTTGGAATCCACAGATACGCAGTATTTT. This translates into CASSLESTDTQYF.

The chain carries TRBV19 and TRBJ2-1; 7 bases align to TRBD1. CDR3 length: 12 residues. Germline CDR1 is LNHDA and CDR2 is SQIVND (reference sequence). Trimming cost V 10 bases and J 9 bases; bases outside gene matches: 9. The CDR3 sequence: CATNPGQSEQFF. The CDR3 DNA is TGTGCCACCAACCCGGGACAGAGTGAGCAGTTCTTC.

V and J are TRBV4-1 and TRBJ2-7, with D unresolved. Trimming stripped 3 bases from V and 3 bases from J, with 15 bases between. The CDR3 has 15 amino acids. CDR1 is MGHRA and CDR2 is YSYEKL in the germline V gene. The CDR3 protein is CASSHLVFRNYEQYF. The CDR3, as DNA: TGCGCCAGCAGCCATCTAGTATTCAGGAACTACGAGCAGTACTTC.

V and J are TRBV2 and TRBJ1-1; the D gene is possibly TRBD1 (6 bases). This CDR3 comprises 14 residues. Looked up from germline, CDR1 is SNHLY and CDR2 is FYNNEI. V was pared by 6 bases and J by 0 bases, with 11 bases between. The CDR3 loop reads CASSLDSMNTEAFF. The CDR3 nucleotides read TGTGCCAGCAGCCTGGACAGCATGAACACTGAAGCTTTCTTT.

The rearrangement links TRBV6-1 to TRBJ1-1; a possible D gene is TRBD1 (5 bases). The germline gives CDR1 MNHNS, CDR2 SASEGT. V was pared by 1 base and J by 8 bases, with 17 bases between. The CDR3 sequence is 15 residues long. The CDR3 nucleotides are TGTGCCAGCAGTGAAGATATCGGGGCCGCTACCGAAGCTTTCTTT. It is translated as CASSEDIGAATEAFF.

The chain carries TRBV19 and TRBJ2-2; no definite D call. There are 14 residues in the CDR3. Between the trimmed V and J ends, which lost 2 bases and 6 bases, there was a span of 10 bases. CDR1 and CDR2 (germline): LNHDA, SQIVND (reference sequence). The chain's CDR3 is CASSIYRWSGELFF. Written as DNA, the CDR3 is TGTGCCAGTAGTATATACCGGTGGTCCGGGGAGCTGTTTTTT.

This clone was found a few times. V and J are TRBV27 and TRBJ2-5; a weak D match, TRBD2 (6 bases). This CDR3 region has 14 residues. Germline V lookup: CDR1 MNHEY, CDR2 SMNVEV (reference sequence). Trimming shortened V by 6 bases and J by 5 bases, and 16 bases separated the two germline ends. The CDR3 protein is CASRSSGDGETQYF. The CDR3 coding sequence is TGTGCCAGCAGGTCATCGGGAGATGGGGAGACCCAGTACTTC.

This chain connects TRBV11-2 to TRBJ2-3; the D is unclear. Germline V gene data show CDR1 as SGHAT and CDR2 as FQNNGV. The CDR3 is 16 residues long. V dropped 6 bases and J dropped 4 bases, with 20 bases sitting between them. CDR3 sequence reads: CASSYKSVRVADTQYF. The CDR3 nucleotides are TGTGCCAGCAGTTATAAGTCAGTACGGGTCGCAGATACGCAGTATTTT.

The table lists this clone with a few counts. The chain has TRBV5-6 and TRBJ2-1; 8 bases are shared with TRBD1. Losses at the gene ends were 5 bases for V and 11 bases for J; bases not matched to a gene: 12. The CDR3 consists of 14 residues. From germline, CDR1 is SGHDT and CDR2 YYEEEE. CDR3 sequence reads: CASSPGTGSMKQFF. CDR3 nucleotides: TGTGCCAGCAGTCCCGGGACAGGATCAATGAAGCAGTTCTTC.